This T cell receptor beta chain comes out of a study of breast tumors, draining lymph nodes, adjacent tissues. Findings and limits, study-wide: Compared with basal-like, luminal-like tumors shared significantly more repertoire with nontumor tissue.

Germline loops: CDR1 DFQATT, CDR2 SNEGSKA (reference sequence). Trimming pared 0 bases from V and 6 bases from J, leaving 15 bases between. The CDR3 covers 14 residues. This clonotype occurred many times. Its antigen is as yet unknown. TCRdb ran MiXCR on the multiplex PCR reads and lists one entry per CDR3 protein. This sample carries about 230,000 distinct CDR3 sequences, roughly 32% of them seen once, and the ten largest clones take around 1.4%. The lymph nodes were axillary draining lymph nodes from breast cancer patients. The sequenced material came from axillary lymph node tissue. This chain joins TRBV20-1 and TRBJ2-7, with D tentatively TRBD2 (7 bases). This TCR derives from a female donor with breast cancer. Some clones in this sample may be carry-over from other donors' samples. The CDR3 DNA sequence: TGCAGTGCTAGAGATCGGAGGGGGGGGCTCGAGCAGTACTTC. Protein: CSARDRRGGLEQYF.